This T cell receptor (beta chain) was sequenced in a study of metastatic and nonmetastatic thyroid tumors. The ends were cut back, 5 bases at V and 7 bases at J, with 14 bases in the middle. CDR3 length: 13 amino acids. There were no patients who had received any treatment before thyroid surgery. This clone was seen many times. Its target is not known. In the source study's methods: Construction of a distant-metastasis classifier for papillary thyroid cancer relied on CDR3 differences across clinicopathological groups. TCRdb re-processed the PCR reads through MiXCR. The V and J calls reflect TCRdb's pipeline rather than the authors' work. Of about 82,000 clones listed, around an eighth are singletons. General study points: Significantly higher TCR beta diversity was reportedly seen in malignant thyroid tumors than benign nodules, in blood and tumor.

V is TRBV12-3 or TRBV12-4 and J is TRBJ1-1; maybe TRBD1 (6 bases). The sequence came from a female donor with papillary thyroid cancer or a benign thyroid nodule (not recorded which). Some clones in this sample may be carry-over from other donors' samples. Sequenced sample: tumor tissue. CDR3 sequence (DNA): TGTGCCAGCAGTCGTAGACAGGTGGATGAAGCTTTCTTT. Its protein is CASSRRQVDEAFF.